These 13 T cell receptor beta chains came from one sample sequenced in a study of technical replicates of blood from a few donors. Measured with immunoSEQ multiplex PCR; TCRdb has only the in-frame clones, and not every one. The data contain fewer than 95,000 clones, 85% to 95% of them seen just once; the ten biggest clones take up approximately 0.25%. The specimen sequenced was T cells isolated from PBMCs. The receptors originated from a human donor in good health.

The chain couples TRBV6-4 to TRBJ2-1; 9 bases fit TRBD2. V lost 0 bases and J lost 10; bases outside the gene matches: 10. The CDR3 extends over 16 amino acids. The germline V gene has CDR1 MRHNA and CDR2 SNTAGT. The CDR3: CASSDSASGAGGEQFF. CDR3 sequence (DNA): TGTGCCAGCAGTGACTCGGCTAGCGGGGCCGGCGGCGAGCAGTTCTTC.

The chain is built from TRBV7-2 and TRBJ2-7, with 11 bases that match TRBD2. V shed 5 bases and J 3 bases; nucleotides not matched to a gene: 3. Germline V gene sequence: CDR1 SGHTA, CDR2 FQGNSA. The CDR3 is 14 residues long. The CDR3 DNA reads TGTGCCAGCAGCAGGACTAGCGGGTTCTACGAGCAGTACTTC. It codes for CASSRTSGFYEQYF.

CDR3 protein: CATATSGVGNEQFF. CDR3 nucleotide sequence: TGTGCCACCGCGACTAGCGGGGTGGGAAATGAGCAGTTCTTC. The J gene is TRBJ2-1, the V gene TRBV2; TRBD2 matches 11 bases. The length of the CDR3 is 14 residues. Looked up from germline, CDR1 is SNHLY and CDR2 is FYNNEI. The J segment lost 7 bases and the V segment lost 10 bases, leaving 9 bases of the junction unmatched.

The rearrangement links TRBV6-1 to TRBJ2-3; 8 bases match TRBD2. CDR3 size: 17 residues. Germline trimming cut 4 bases from V and 2 bases from J; bases unmatched to any gene: 11. Germline assignment: CDR1 MNHNS and CDR2 SASEGT. The CDR3: CASSGIRLASYTDTQYF. CDR3 nucleotides: TGTGCCAGCAGTGGGATTCGACTAGCGTCCTACACAGATACGCAGTATTTT.

The V gene is TRBV27, the J gene TRBJ2-7; 8 bases align to TRBD2. CDR1 MNHEY and CDR2 SMNVEV come from the germline V gene (reference sequence). This CDR3 region has 13 residues. The trim removed 6 bases at V and 4 bases at J, leaving 5 bases unmatched. The CDR3 nucleotides read TGTGCCAGCAGCTTACTAGCGGCATACGAGCAGTACTTC. Residues: CASSLLAAYEQYF.

This clone was recorded a few times. This chain joins TRBV18 and TRBJ1-1; no reliable D call. Trimming shortened V by 3 bases and J by 5 bases, and 7 bases separated the two germline ends. Looked up from germline, CDR1 is KGHSH and CDR2 is LQKENI. The CDR3 spans 12 residues. DNA of the CDR3: TGTGCCAGCTCACCGCGTAGAACTGAAGCTTTCTTT. Amino acids: CASSPRRTEAFF.

The rearrangement uses TRBV19 and TRBJ1-1; D unclear. Trimming cost V 7 bases and J 1 base, with 4 bases left between them. CDR1 is LNHDA and CDR2 is SQIVND in the germline V gene (reference sequence). The CDR3 extends over 11 amino acids. The CDR3 bases are TGTGCCAGTATCCGGAACACTGAAGCTTTCTTT. It encodes CASIRNTEAFF.

This clone was detected a few times. V gene TRBV14 combines with J gene TRBJ1-1, with D tentatively TRBD1 (6 bases). The V gene lost 5 bases and the J gene lost 6 bases, with 13 bases spanning the gap. Germline V gives CDR1 SGHDN, CDR2 FVKESK. This CDR3 spans 13 amino acids. CDR3 sequence: CASSVLQGSEAFF. In DNA, the CDR3 is TGTGCCAGCAGCGTCCTACAGGGTTCTGAAGCTTTCTTT.

The chain employs TRBV14 and TRBJ2-1; tentative D call: TRBD2 (6 bases). Per the germline V gene, CDR1 is SGHDN and CDR2 is FVKESK. V lost 3 bases and J lost 8, with 14 bases in between. CDR3 length: 14 amino acids. In DNA form, the CDR3 reads TGTGCCAGCAGCCACCCGAGACTAGTCGATGAGCAGTTCTTC. It encodes CASSHPRLVDEQFF.

The gene calls are TRBV6-5 and TRBJ2-6; D ambiguous. Germline-derived CDR1 and CDR2 are MNHEY and SVGAGI. The ends were cut back, 1 base at V and 0 bases at J, with 4 bases in the middle. The CDR3 totals 15 residues. CDR3 residues: CASSYWLSGANVLTF. The DNA for the CDR3 is TGTGCCAGCAGTTACTGGCTCTCTGGGGCCAACGTCCTGACTTTC.

The rearrangement joins TRBV5-1 to TRBJ2-3; 12 bases fit TRBD1. V dropped 5 bases and J dropped 6; count of bases not matched to a gene: 7. Germline V lookup: CDR1 SGHRS, CDR2 YFSETQ. CDR3 size: 15 residues. The CDR3 region is CASSQTGTGGDTQYF. The DNA of the CDR3 is TGCGCCAGCAGTCAGACCGGGACAGGGGGCGATACGCAGTATTTT.

The chain carries TRBV30 and TRBJ2-5; perhaps TRBD1 as D (5 bases). Germline loops: CDR1 GTSNPN, CDR2 SVGIG (reference sequence). Between the trimmed V and J ends, which lost 0 bases and 5 bases, there was a span of 16 bases. The CDR3 covers 15 residues. CDR3 amino acids: CAWSVQVGLGETQYF. DNA of the CDR3: TGTGCCTGGAGTGTACAGGTGGGCTTGGGGGAGACCCAGTACTTC.

J is TRBJ1-2 and V is TRBV5-1; 8 bases are shared with TRBD1. Germline V gene data show CDR1 as SGHRS and CDR2 as YFSETQ. Losses at the gene ends were 2 bases for V and 8 bases for J; bases not matched to a gene: 14. The CDR3 length is 16 residues. The CDR3 DNA follows: TGCGCCAGCAGCTTTAGAGGACAGGGCCGTCGAGGGGGCTACACCTTC. Protein sequence: CASSFRGQGRRGGYTF.